This TCR beta chain was recorded in a study of T cell responses to AZD1222 COVID-19 vaccine. TCRdb's copy holds only in-frame clones and misses some; the assay was immunoSEQ multiplex PCR. The data hold around 150,000 clones, with 90% observed a single time. Notes on the study in general: Nearly half of the spike-specific TCRs reportedly recognize variant regions that carry no mutations. Baseline serostatus was positive in only a handful of AZD1222 recipients. Spike-wide vaccine-associated CD4 TCRs dominated at 160-218 and 743-854. No repertoire was sampled before or during the peak T cell response, only after it.

Trimming shortened V by 1 base and J by 3 bases, and 7 bases separated the two germline ends. Germline V gene lookup returns CDR1 SSHAT and CDR2 FNYEAQ (reference sequence). CDR3 length equals 13 residues. With respect to this clone: Antigen specificity is unknown.

The chain joins TRBV7-7 to TRBJ2-7; D not resolved. The sequence was obtained from an adult in good health. The source was peripheral blood, collected on day 0 of AZD1222 vaccination. CDR3 bases: TGTGCCAGCAGCTTAGAATCAGGCTACGAGCAGTACTTC. It is translated as CASSLESGYEQYF.